The present entry profiles one T cell receptor (beta chain) with its context. The protocol was immunoSEQ multiplex PCR, while the TCRdb copy is restricted to in-frame clones and leaves out a portion. The sample contains about 280,000 clones, 85% to 90% of which appear only once. This sample stems from a study of blood T cell repertoires in COVID-19. Across the study: Researchers got acute and convalescent COVID-19 samples from the United States, Italy and Spain.

The study recruited people aged about 18 to 95 years across approximately 23 US areas. The clonotype originates from a woman between 18 and 29 years old with acute COVID-19. The sample was PBMCs or T cells enriched from blood (not recorded which).

CDR3 nucleotides: TGCGCCAGCAGTTCAGCTGGGACAGGGTCTGGAAACACCATATATTTT. It encodes CASSSAGTGSGNTIYF. The genes are TRBV5-1 and TRBJ1-3; TRBD1 matches 9 bases. Germline values: CDR1 SGHRS, CDR2 YFSETQ. V dropped 5 bases and J dropped 1; count of bases not matched to a gene: 7. This CDR3 has 16 amino acids.